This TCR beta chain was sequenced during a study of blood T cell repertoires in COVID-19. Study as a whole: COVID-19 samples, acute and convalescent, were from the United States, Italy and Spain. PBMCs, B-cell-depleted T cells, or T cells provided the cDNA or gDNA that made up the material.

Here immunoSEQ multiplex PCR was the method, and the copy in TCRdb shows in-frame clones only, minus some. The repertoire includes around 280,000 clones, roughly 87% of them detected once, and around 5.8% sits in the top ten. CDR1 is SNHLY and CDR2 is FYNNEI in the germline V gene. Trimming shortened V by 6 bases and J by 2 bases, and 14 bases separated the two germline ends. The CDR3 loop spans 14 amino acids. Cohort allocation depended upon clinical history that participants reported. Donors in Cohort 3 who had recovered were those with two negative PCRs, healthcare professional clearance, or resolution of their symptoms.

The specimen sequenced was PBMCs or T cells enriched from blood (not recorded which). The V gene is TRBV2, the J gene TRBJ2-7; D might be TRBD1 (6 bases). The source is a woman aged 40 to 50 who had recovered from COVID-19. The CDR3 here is CASSVSTGTYEQYF. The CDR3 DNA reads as TGTGCCAGCAGCGTGTCGACAGGTACCTACGAGCAGTACTTC.